The sequence of this T cell receptor (beta chain) was determined in a study of T cell responses to AZD1222 COVID-19 vaccine. Regarding the study as a whole: CD4 TCRs linked to vaccination spanned spike, dominating at 160-218 and 743-854. Repertoires were obtained solely post-peak T cell response.

With regard to this clone: No antigen is known for it.

Germline-derived CDR1 and CDR2 are SGHRS and YFSETQ. The CDR3 length is 15 residues. V was shortened by 4 bases and J by 5 bases, with 19 bases between the two germline ends. Libraries were prepared by immunoSEQ multiplex PCR; TCRdb keeps only in-frame clonotypes and omits some of them. The profile shows 95,000 to 150,000 clones, roughly 90% of them singletons. This TCR derives from an adult in good health. The chain combines TRBV5-1 with TRBJ2-7; TRBD1 might be the D (6 bases). The sequencing used peripheral blood, collected on day 0 of AZD1222 vaccination. The CDR3 loop reads CASSLTVTGRNEQYF. In nucleotides, the CDR3 is TGCGCCAGCAGCCTGACGGTGACAGGACGTAACGAGCAGTACTTC.